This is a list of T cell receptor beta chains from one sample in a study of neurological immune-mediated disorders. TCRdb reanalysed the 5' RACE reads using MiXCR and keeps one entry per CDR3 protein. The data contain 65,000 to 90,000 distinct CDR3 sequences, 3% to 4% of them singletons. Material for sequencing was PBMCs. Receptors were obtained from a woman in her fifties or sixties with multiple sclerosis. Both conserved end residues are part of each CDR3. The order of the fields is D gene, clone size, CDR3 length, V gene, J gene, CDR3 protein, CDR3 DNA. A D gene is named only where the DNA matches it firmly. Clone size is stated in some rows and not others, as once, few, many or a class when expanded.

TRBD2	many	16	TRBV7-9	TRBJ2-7	CASSLGGLAGVGEQYF	TGTGCCAGCAGCCTAGGGGGACTAGCGGGAGTAGGCGAGCAGTACTTC
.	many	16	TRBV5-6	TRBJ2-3	CASSLGAQALTDTQYF	TGTGCCAGCAGCTTGGGGGCGCAGGCCCTCACAGATACGCAGTATTTT
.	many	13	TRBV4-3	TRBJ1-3	CASSQVSGNTIYF	TGCGCCAGCAGCCAAGTTTCAGGAAACACCATATATTTT
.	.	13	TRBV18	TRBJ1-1	CASSPTTDAEAFF	TGTGCCAGCTCACCCACGACGGACGCTGAAGCTTTCTTT
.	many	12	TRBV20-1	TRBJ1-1	CSASGQGSEAFF	TGCAGTGCTAGTGGGCAGGGTTCTGAAGCTTTCTTT
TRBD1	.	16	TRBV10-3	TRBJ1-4	CAISRQGPATNEKLFF	TGTGCCATCAGTAGACAGGGGCCAGCAACTAATGAAAAACTGTTTTTT
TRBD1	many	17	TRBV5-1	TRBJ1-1	CASSETGTGRLDTEAFF	TGCGCCAGCAGCGAGACCGGGACAGGGCGGTTGGACACTGAAGCTTTCTTT
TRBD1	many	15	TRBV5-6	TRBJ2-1	CASSVPGQLAYEQFF	TGTGCCAGCAGCGTCCCGGGACAGTTAGCATATGAGCAGTTCTTC
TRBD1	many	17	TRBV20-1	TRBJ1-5	CSAREQGGDPSFWPQHF	TGCAGTGCTAGAGAACAGGGGGGTGACCCTTCCTTTTGGCCCCAGCATTTT
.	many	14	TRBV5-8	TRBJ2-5	CASSSTGNRETQYF	TGTGCCAGCAGCTCAACAGGGAATCGGGAGACCCAGTACTTC
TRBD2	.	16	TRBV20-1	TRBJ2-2	CSASTSGREWYGELFF	TGCAGTGCTAGCACTAGTGGGAGGGAATGGTACGGGGAGCTGTTTTTT
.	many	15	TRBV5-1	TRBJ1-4	CASSLDEGRNEKLFF	TGCGCCAGCAGCTTGGATGAGGGTCGTAATGAAAAACTGTTTTTT
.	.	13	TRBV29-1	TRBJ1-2	CSVYFEVSYGYTF	TGCAGCGTATATTTTGAGGTTAGCTATGGCTACACCTTC
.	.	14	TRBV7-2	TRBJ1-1	CASSLMRLNTEAFF	TGTGCCAGCAGCTTAATGCGTCTGAACACTGAAGCTTTCTTT
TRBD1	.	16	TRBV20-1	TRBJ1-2	CSANDRASLGGYGYTF	TGCAGTGCGAACGACAGGGCCTCCTTGGGGGGATATGGCTACACCTTC
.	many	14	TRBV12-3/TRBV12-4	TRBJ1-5	CASSLAGGKSTQHF	TGTGCCAGCAGTTTAGCGGGGGGCAAGTCTACCCAGCATTTT
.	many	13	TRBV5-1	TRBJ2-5	CASSLVGEETQYF	TGCGCCAGCAGCTTGGTGGGAGAAGAGACCCAGTACTTC
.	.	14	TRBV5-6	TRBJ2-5	CASSFGPFPETQYF	TGTGCCAGCAGCTTCGGACCCTTTCCAGAGACCCAGTACTTC
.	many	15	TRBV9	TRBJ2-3	CACGRGRVTPDTQYF	TGTGCCTGCGGCCGGGGGCGGGTCACCCCAGATACGCAGTATTTT
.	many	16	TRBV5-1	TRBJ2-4	CASSPAQGNAKNIQYF	TGCGCCAGCAGTCCGGCCCAGGGGAACGCCAAAAACATTCAGTACTTC
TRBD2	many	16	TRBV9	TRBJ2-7	CASSAGGGTSVYEQYF	TGTGCCAGCAGCGCGGGGGGAGGGACTAGCGTTTACGAGCAGTACTTC
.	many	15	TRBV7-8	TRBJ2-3	CASSLFTAVTDTQYF	TGTGCCAGCAGCTTATTTACGGCAGTCACAGATACGCAGTATTTT
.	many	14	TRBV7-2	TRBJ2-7	CASSGNRDSYEQYF	TGTGCCAGCAGCGGGAACAGGGACTCCTACGAGCAGTACTTC
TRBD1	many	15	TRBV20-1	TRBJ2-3	CSARSPGQGPDTQYF	TGCAGTGCTAGATCACCGGGACAGGGTCCAGATACGCAGTATTTT
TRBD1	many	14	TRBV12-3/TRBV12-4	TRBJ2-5	CASSFYRGMETQYF	TGTGCCAGCAGTTTTTACAGGGGGATGGAGACCCAGTACTTC
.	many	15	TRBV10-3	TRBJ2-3	CAISELRGATDTQYF	TGTGCCATCAGTGAGTTACGGGGGGCCACAGATACGCAGTATTTT
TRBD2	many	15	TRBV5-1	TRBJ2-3	CASRFSGGPTDTQYF	TGCGCCAGCAGGTTTAGCGGGGGACCCACAGATACGCAGTATTTT
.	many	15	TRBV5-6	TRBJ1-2	CASGAQGPYQVGYTF	TGTGCCAGCGGTGCTCAGGGGCCCTATCAGGTTGGCTACACCTTC
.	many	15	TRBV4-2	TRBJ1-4	CASSQDEVTNEKLFF	TGTGCCAGCAGCCAAGATGAGGTAACTAATGAAAAACTGTTTTTT
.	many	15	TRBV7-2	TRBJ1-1	CASSSRGSPGTEAFF	TGTGCCAGCAGCTCTAGGGGCTCGCCGGGCACTGAAGCTTTCTTT
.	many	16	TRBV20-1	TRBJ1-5	CSASGRRQYSNQPQHF	TGCAGTGCGTCGGGCCGGAGACAATATAGCAATCAGCCCCAGCATTTT
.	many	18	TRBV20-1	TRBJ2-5	CSARDNYVGTRIQETQYF	TGCAGTGCTAGAGATAATTATGTCGGGACACGGATCCAAGAGACCCAGTACTTC
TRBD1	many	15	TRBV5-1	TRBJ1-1	CASSWTGVANTEAFF	TGCGCCAGCAGCTGGACAGGGGTTGCGAACACTGAAGCTTTCTTT
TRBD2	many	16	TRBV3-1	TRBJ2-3	CASSQDPSGSTDTQYF	TGTGCCAGCAGCCAAGATCCTAGCGGAAGCACAGATACGCAGTATTTT
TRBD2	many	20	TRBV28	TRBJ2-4	CASSAIPPGGGSWAKNIQYF	TGTGCCAGCAGTGCTATCCCCCCTGGGGGGGGGTCGTGGGCCAAAAACATTCAGTACTTC
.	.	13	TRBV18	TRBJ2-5	CASSPDAGETQYF	TGTGCCAGCTCACCCGACGCGGGGGAGACCCAGTACTTC
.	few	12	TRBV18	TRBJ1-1	CASSPRITEAFF	TGTGCCAGCTCACCCCGGATAACAGAAGCTTTCTTT
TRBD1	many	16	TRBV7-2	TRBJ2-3	CASSRGQSTSTDTQYF	TGTGCCAGCAGCAGGGGGCAGAGCACTAGCACAGATACGCAGTATTTT
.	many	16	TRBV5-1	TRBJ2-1	CASSLLGGLSYNEQFF	TGCGCCAGCAGCTTGCTTGGGGGGCTATCCTACAATGAGCAGTTCTTC
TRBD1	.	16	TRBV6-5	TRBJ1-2	CASSEWTGGEYYGYTF	TGTGCCAGCAGTGAATGGACAGGGGGCGAGTACTATGGCTACACCTTC
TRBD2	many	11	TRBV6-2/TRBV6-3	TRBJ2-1	CASTGGGERFF	TGTGCCAGCACCGGGGGGGGGGAACGATTCTTC
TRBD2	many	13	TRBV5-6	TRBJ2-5	CASKSLAEETQYF	TGTGCCAGCAAATCACTAGCGGAAGAGACCCAGTACTTC
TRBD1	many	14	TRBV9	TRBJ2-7	CASSVSGQTYEQYF	TGTGCCAGCAGCGTGTCGGGACAGACCTACGAGCAGTACTTC
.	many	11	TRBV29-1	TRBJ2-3	CSLRGADTQYF	TGCAGCCTTAGGGGGGCAGATACGCAGTATTTT
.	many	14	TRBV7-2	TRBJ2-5	CASSLQGAGWTQYF	TGTGCCAGCAGCTTACAGGGCGCGGGGTGGACCCAGTACTTC
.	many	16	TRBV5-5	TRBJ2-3	CASSLVQAALTDTQYF	TGTGCCAGCAGCTTGGTTCAAGCGGCGCTCACAGATACGCAGTATTTT
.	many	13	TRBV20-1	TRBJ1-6	CSAMSLGDSPLHF	TGCAGTGCTATGTCTTTGGGGGATTCACCCCTCCACTTT
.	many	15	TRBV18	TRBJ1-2	CASSTATGNYYGYTF	TGTGCCAGCTCAACCGCCACAGGAAACTACTATGGCTACACCTTC
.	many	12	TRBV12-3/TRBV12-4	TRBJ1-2	CASRPGVYGYTF	TGTGCCAGCCGACCGGGCGTCTATGGCTACACCTTC
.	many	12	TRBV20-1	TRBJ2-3	CSASADADTQYF	TGCAGTGCTAGCGCCGACGCAGATACGCAGTATTTT
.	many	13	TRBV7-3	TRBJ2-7	CASSFDGQGEQYF	TGTGCCAGCAGCTTCGACGGTCAGGGCGAGCAGTACTTC
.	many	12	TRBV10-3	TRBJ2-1	CAIRGSYNEQFF	TGTGCCATCAGGGGTTCCTACAATGAGCAGTTCTTC
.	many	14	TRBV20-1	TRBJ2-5	CSAPRPPRVETQYF	TGCAGTGCCCCGCGACCGCCCAGGGTAGAGACCCAGTACTTC